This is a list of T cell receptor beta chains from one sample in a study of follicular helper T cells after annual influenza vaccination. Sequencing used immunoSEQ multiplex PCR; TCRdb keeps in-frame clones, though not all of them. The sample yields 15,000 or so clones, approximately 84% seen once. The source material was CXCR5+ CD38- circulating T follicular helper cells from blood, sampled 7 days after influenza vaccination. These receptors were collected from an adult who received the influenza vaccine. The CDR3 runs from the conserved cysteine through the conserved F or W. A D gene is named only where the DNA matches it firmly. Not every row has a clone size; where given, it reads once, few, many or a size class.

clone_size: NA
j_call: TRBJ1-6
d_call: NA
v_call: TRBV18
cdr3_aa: CASSPYTRAGQTHSPLHF
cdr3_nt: TGTGCCAGCTCACCATACACTCGCGCGGGCCAGACTCATTCACCCCTCCACTTT

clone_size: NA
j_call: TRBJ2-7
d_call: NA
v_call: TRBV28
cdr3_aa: CASSLRQGLHYEQYF
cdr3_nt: TGTGCCAGCAGTTTAAGGCAAGGACTCCACTACGAGCAGTACTTC

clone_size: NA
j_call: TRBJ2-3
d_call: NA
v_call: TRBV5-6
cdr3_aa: CASSSLASTDTQYF
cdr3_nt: TGTGCCAGCAGCTCACTAGCTTCCACAGATACGCAGTATTTT

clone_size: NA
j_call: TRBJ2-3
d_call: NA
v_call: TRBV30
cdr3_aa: CAWSGDYGIDDTQYF
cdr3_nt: TGTGCCTGGAGTGGAGACTACGGCATTGACGATACGCAGTATTTT

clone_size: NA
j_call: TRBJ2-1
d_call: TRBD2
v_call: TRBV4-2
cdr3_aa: CASSQETSGIYNEQFF
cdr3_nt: TGTGCCAGCAGCCAAGAAACTAGCGGGATCTACAATGAGCAGTTCTTC

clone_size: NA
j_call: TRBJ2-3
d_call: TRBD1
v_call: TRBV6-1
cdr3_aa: CASSADQGALDTQYF
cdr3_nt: TGTGCCAGCAGTGCCGACCAGGGGGCGTTAGATACGCAGTATTTT

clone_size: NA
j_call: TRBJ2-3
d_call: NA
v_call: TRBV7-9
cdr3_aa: CASSPNLGLGTDTQYF
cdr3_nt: TGTGCCAGCAGCCCAAACCTAGGCTTAGGCACAGATACGCAGTATTTT

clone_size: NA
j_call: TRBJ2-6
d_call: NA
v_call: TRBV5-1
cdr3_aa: CASSLGPGGSGANVLTF
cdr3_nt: TGCGCCAGCAGCTTGGGGCCGGGTGGCTCTGGGGCCAACGTCCTGACTTTC

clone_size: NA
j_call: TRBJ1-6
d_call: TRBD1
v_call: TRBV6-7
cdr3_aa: CASSYANRGRRPPLHF
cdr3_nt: TGTGCCAGCAGTTACGCTAACAGGGGAAGAAGGCCACCCCTCCACTTT

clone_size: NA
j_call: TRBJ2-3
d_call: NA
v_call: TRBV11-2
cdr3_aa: CASSATSAGQYF
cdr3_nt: TGTGCCAGCAGTGCCACCAGCGCGGGGCAGTATTTT

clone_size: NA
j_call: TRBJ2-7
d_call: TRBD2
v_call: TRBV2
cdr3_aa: CASSEKVAGASREQYF
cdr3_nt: TGTGCCAGCAGTGAAAAGGTAGCGGGAGCTTCTCGCGAGCAGTACTTC

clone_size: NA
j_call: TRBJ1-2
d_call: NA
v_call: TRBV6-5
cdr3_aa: CASSYGRAWGGYTF
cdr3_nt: TGTGCCAGCAGTTACGGGAGGGCCTGGGGTGGCTACACCTTC

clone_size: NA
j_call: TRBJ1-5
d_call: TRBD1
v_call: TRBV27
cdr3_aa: CASSLEGAGNQPQHF
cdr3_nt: TGTGCCAGCAGTTTGGAGGGGGCTGGCAATCAGCCCCAGCATTTT

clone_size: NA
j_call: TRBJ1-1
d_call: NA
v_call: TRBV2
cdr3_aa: CASSDMGGTEAFF
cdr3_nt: TGTGCCAGCAGTGATATGGGGGGCACTGAAGCTTTCTTT

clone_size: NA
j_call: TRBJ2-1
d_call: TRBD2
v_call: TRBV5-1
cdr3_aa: CASSPLTSGTDEQFF
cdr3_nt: TGCGCCAGCAGCCCCCTGACTAGCGGGACGGATGAGCAGTTCTTC

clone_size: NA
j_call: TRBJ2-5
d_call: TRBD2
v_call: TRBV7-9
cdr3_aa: CASSRTSGGAETQYF
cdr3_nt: TGTGCCAGCAGCAGAACTAGCGGGGGGGCGGAGACCCAGTACTTC

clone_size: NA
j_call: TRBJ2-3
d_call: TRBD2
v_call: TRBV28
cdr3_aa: CASSFRGSGGDTQYF
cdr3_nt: TGTGCCAGCAGTTTTAGGGGCTCGGGGGGAGATACGCAGTATTTT

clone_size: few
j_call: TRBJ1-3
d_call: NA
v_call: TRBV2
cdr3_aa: CASSEEGSTSGNTIYF
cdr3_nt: TGTGCCAGCAGTGAGGAGGGTTCCACTTCTGGAAACACCATATATTTT

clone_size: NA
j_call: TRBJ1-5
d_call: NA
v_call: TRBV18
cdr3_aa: CASSLGEDQPQHF
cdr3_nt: TGTGCCAGCTCACTCGGGGAGGACCAGCCCCAGCATTTT

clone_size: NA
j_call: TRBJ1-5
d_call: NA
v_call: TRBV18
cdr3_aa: CASSDGGGQQPQHF
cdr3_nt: TGTGCCAGCTCCGACGGGGGAGGGCAACAGCCCCAGCATTTT

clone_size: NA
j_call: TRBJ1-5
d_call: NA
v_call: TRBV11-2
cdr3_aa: CASSEHSNQPQHF
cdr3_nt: TGTGCCAGCAGTGAGCATAGCAATCAGCCCCAGCATTTT

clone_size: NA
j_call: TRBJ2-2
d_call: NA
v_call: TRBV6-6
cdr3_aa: CASRGRRGGELFF
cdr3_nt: TGTGCCAGCAGGGGCAGGCGGGGCGGGGAGCTGTTTTTT

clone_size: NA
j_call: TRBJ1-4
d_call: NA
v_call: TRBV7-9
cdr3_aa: CASSFGGFEKLFF
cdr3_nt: TGTGCCAGCAGCTTCGGCGGCTTCGAAAAACTGTTTTTT